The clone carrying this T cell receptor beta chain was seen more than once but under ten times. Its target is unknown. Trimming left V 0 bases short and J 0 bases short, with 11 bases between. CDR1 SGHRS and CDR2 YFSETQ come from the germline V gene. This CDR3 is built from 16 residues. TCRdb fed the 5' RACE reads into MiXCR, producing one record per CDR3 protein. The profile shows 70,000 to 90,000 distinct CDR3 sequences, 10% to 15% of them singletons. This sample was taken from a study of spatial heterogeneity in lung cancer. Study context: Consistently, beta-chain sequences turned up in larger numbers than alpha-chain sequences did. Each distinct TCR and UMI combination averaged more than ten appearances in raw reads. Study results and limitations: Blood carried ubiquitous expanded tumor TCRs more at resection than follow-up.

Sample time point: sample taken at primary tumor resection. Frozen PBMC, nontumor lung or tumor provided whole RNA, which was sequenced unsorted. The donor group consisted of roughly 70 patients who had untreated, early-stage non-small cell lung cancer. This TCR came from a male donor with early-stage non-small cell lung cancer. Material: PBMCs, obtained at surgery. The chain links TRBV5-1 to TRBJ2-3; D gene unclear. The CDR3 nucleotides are TGCGCCAGCAGCTTGGGGGTAGCAGAAAGCACAGATACGCAGTATTTT. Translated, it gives CASSLGVAESTDTQYF.